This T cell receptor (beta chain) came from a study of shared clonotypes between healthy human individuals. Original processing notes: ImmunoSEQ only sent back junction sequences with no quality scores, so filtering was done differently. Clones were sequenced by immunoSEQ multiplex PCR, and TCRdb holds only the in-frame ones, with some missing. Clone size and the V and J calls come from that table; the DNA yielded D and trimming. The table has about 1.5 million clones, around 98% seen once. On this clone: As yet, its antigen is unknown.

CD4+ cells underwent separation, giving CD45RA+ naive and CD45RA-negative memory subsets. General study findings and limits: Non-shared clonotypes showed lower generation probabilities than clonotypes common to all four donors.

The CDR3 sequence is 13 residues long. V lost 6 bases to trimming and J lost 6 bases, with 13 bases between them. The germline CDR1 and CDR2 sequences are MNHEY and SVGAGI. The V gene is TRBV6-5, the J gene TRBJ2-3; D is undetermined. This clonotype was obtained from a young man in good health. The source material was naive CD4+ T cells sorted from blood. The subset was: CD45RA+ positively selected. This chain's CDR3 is CASRPSPADTQYF. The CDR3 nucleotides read TGTGCCAGCAGACCGTCCCCGGCGGATACGCAGTATTTT.